This T cell receptor beta chain was sequenced for a study of T cell changes during pregnancy in multiple sclerosis. Between the trimmed V and J ends, which lost 1 base and 2 bases, there was a span of 15 bases. CDR3 length equals 16 residues. Germline lookup yields CDR1 SGHNT and CDR2 YYREEE (reference sequence). Profiling relied on immunoSEQ multiplex PCR, and the TCRdb table lists in-frame clones only, not all of them. The sample lists tens of thousands of clones; approximately 88% were seen once. This sequence originates from a female donor with multiple sclerosis, enrolled in a pregnancy study. This chain joins TRBV5-4 and TRBJ2-5; D is unclear. The sequencing here drew on peripheral blood, taken in the first trimester of pregnancy. The CDR3 is CASSLRTPQLQETQYF. The CDR3 DNA is TGTGCCAGCAGCTTGCGAACACCTCAACTACAAGAGACCCAGTACTTC.